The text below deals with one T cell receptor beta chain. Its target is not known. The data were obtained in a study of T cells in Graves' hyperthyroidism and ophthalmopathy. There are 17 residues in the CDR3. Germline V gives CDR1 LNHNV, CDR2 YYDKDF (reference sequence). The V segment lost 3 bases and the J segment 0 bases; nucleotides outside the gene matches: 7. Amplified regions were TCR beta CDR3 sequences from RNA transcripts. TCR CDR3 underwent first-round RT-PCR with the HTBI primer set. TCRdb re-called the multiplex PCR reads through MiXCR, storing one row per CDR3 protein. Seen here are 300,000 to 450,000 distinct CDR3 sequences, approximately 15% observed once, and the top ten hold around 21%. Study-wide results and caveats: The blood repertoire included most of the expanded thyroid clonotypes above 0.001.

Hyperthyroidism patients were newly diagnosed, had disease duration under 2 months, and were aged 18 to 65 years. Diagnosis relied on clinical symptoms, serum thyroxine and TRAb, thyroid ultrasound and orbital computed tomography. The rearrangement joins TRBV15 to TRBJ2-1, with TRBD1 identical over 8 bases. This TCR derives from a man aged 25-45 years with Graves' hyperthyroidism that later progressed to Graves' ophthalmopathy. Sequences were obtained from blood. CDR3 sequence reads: CATSSMDRVGSYNEQFF. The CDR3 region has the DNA TGTGCCACCAGCAGCATGGACAGGGTGGGCTCCTACAATGAGCAGTTCTTC.